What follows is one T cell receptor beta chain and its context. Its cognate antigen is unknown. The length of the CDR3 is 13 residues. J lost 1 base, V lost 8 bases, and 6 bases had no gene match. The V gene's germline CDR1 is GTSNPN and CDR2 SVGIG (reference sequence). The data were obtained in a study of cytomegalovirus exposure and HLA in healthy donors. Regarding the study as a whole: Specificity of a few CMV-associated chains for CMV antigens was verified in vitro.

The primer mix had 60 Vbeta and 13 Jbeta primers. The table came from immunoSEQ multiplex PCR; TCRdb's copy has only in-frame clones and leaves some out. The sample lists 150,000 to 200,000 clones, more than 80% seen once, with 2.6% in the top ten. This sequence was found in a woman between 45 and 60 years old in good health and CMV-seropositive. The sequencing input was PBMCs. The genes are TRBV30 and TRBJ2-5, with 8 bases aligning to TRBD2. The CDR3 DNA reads TGTGCCGGGAACCGGGGGGGCCAAGAGACCCAGTACTTC. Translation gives CAGNRGGQETQYF.